This TCR beta chain was recorded in a study of tumor and adjacent non-tumor tissue in lung cancer. Study observations and caveats: Tumor tissue had significantly higher TCR diversity than normal lung.

A modified ARM-PCR protocol with three rounds of nested PCR amplified TCRbeta. TCRdb fed the multiplex PCR reads into MiXCR, producing one record per CDR3 protein. The repertoire includes tens of thousands of distinct CDR3 sequences, less than 75% of them detected once, and about a quarter sits in the top ten. The CDR3 is made up of 12 amino acids. Germline CDR1 and CDR2: GTSNPN and SVGIG (reference sequence). As concerns this clonotype: The target antigen is unknown. One end of the junction fails to match germline, which may point to a read error.

RNA was extracted from bulk tissue without any cell sorting. This non-tumor lung sample came from over 3 cm beyond the tumor edge. This TCR was sampled from a woman in her forties or fifties with non-small cell lung cancer. The specimen sequenced was distant non-tumor lung tissue. The chain links TRBV30 to TRBJ2-5; weak D call: TRBD2 (5 bases). The CDR3 bases are TGTGACTGGAGTCGAGGGTGGGAGACCCAGTACTTC. This encodes CDWSRGWETQYF.